The clone carrying this TCR beta chain appeared a few times. Its antigen remains unknown. PCR involved 60 Vbeta and 13 Jbeta primers. Libraries were prepared by immunoSEQ multiplex PCR; TCRdb keeps only in-frame clonotypes and omits some of them. The sample has around 100,000 clones, around 61% seen once. The data stem from a study of cytomegalovirus exposure and HLA in healthy donors. This CDR3 contains 19 residues. Trimming pared 1 base from V and 0 bases from J, leaving 16 bases between. Per germline, CDR1 SGHTA and CDR2 FQGNSA. Points from the study as a whole: Later on, analysis showed that most CMV-associated TCR beta chains appeared to be HLA-restricted. Most of the TCR beta V segments (in an earlier analysis) were productive either about 90% or about 30% of the time. Most observed TCR sequences were rare, whereas some public TCRs were detected in many donors.

The material sequenced was PBMCs. The TCR originated in a woman younger than 45 in good health and CMV-seronegative. The J gene is TRBJ2-6, the V gene TRBV7-2, with D perhaps matching TRBD2 (5 bases). DNA for the CDR3: TGTGCCAGCAGCTTAGAGAGAAGAGGGCTTAACTCTGGGGCCAACGTCCTGACTTTC. Translating gives CASSLERRGLNSGANVLTF.